A single TCR beta chain is shown here with its context. Its target is not known. Germline assignment: CDR1 LGHNA and CDR2 YNFKEQ. V was clipped by 0 bases and J by 7 bases, with 13 bases between them. The CDR3 consists of 16 residues. The sample is drawn from a study of cytomegalovirus exposure and HLA in healthy donors. It was with 60 Vbeta and 13 Jbeta primers that the PCR ran. Clones were sequenced by immunoSEQ multiplex PCR, and TCRdb holds only the in-frame ones, with some missing. This sample's clone table lists about 160,000 clones. Study-wide findings and caveats: One variant, a missense change in DCLRE1C, was linked in a later analysis to TCR beta V- and J-gene trimming. Accounts indicate the classifier identified cytomegalovirus status with strong specificity and sensitivity. Most CMV-associated TCR beta chains were later found to appear HLA-restricted. A list of about 180 TCR beta chains associated with cytomegalovirus was given.

This TCR was recovered from a woman aged 55-75 years in good health and CMV-seronegative. Sequencing was done on a sample of PBMCs. The chain combines TRBV4-2 with TRBJ1-6, with D maybe TRBD1 (6 bases). The CDR3, as DNA: TGTGCCAGCAGCCAAGATAAGGGGACAAGGAATTCACCCCTCCACTTT. This encodes CASSQDKGTRNSPLHF.